The entry below describes one T cell receptor beta chain. The sample comes from a study of blood T cell repertoires in COVID-19. Measured with immunoSEQ multiplex PCR; TCRdb has only the in-frame clones, and not every one. The table lists hundreds of thousands of clones, more than 85% of them singletons, with 2.5% to 3% in the top ten. The sequenced material came from PBMCs or T cells enriched from blood (not recorded which). This sequence was found in a woman younger than 45 who had recovered from COVID-19.

The CDR3 DNA reads as TGTGCCAGCAGTGCGGACAAGAACTATGGCTACACCTTC. Protein sequence: CASSADKNYGYTF. V is TRBV27 and J is TRBJ1-2; possibly TRBD1 for D (5 bases). Trimming shortened V by 5 bases and J by 2 bases, and 9 bases separated the two germline ends. In germline, CDR1 is MNHEY, CDR2 SMNVEV (reference sequence). CDR3 size: 13 residues.